Listed below are T cell receptor beta chains from one sample, sequenced in a study of blood T cell repertoires in COVID-19. Produced via immunoSEQ multiplex PCR; TCRdb's table is partial and in-frame only. Here the sample spans roughly 41,000 clones, around four fifths being singletons. Sequencing was done on a sample of peripheral blood. These receptors were collected from a man aged 50-60 years with active COVID-19. Each CDR3 is given with its conserved first and last residue. Fields, in order: V gene, J gene, D gene, clone size, CDR3 DNA, CDR3 protein. D genes are given only for firm matches. Some rows have no size entry. The others give once, few or many, or a class for an expanded clone.

v_gene: TRBV18; j_gene: TRBJ1-1; d_gene: TRBD1; abundance: .; CDR3nt: TGTGCCAGCTCACCACGGACAGGGGGCGACAACACTGAAGCTTTCTTT; CDR3aa: CASSPRTGGDNTEAFF
v_gene: TRBV5-1; j_gene: TRBJ2-5; d_gene: TRBD2; abundance: .; CDR3nt: TGCGCCAGCAGCTTGGCCCCGCGGGGGGGAGAGACCCAGTACTTC; CDR3aa: CASSLAPRGGETQYF
v_gene: TRBV3-1/TRBV3-2; j_gene: TRBJ2-3; d_gene: TRBD1; abundance: .; CDR3nt: TGTGCCAGCAGCCCCCCCGACAGGGGTACAGATACGCAGTATTTT; CDR3aa: CASSPPDRGTDTQYF
v_gene: TRBV11-2; j_gene: TRBJ1-3; d_gene: TRBD1; abundance: once; CDR3nt: TGTGCCAGCAGCTTTGGCGCAGGGGGAAGTGGAAACACCATATATTTT; CDR3aa: CASSFGAGGSGNTIYF
v_gene: TRBV3-1/TRBV3-2; j_gene: TRBJ1-6; d_gene: TRBD1; abundance: .; CDR3nt: TGTGCCAGCAGGCAGACAGGGGGACGCATAGATTCACCCCTCCACTTT; CDR3aa: CASRQTGGRIDSPLHF
v_gene: TRBV29-1; j_gene: TRBJ1-5; d_gene: TRBD1; abundance: .; CDR3nt: TGCAGCGTAGCCCTCGCGACAGGGGGCAATCAGCCCCAGCATTTT; CDR3aa: CSVALATGGNQPQHF
v_gene: TRBV11-2; j_gene: TRBJ2-7; d_gene: .; abundance: .; CDR3nt: TGTGCCAGCAGCTTAGATGGGGGCGCCTACGAGCAGTACTTC; CDR3aa: CASSLDGGAYEQYF
v_gene: TRBV28; j_gene: TRBJ2-6; d_gene: .; abundance: .; CDR3nt: TGTGCCAGCAGTTTCCAGGGTACCTTCTCTGGGGCCAACGTCCTGACTTTC; CDR3aa: CASSFQGTFSGANVLTF
v_gene: TRBV2; j_gene: TRBJ1-4; d_gene: .; abundance: .; CDR3nt: TGTGCCAGCAGTGGCCTCAGACAGTCTAATGAAAAACTGTTTTTT; CDR3aa: CASSGLRQSNEKLFF
v_gene: TRBV6-6; j_gene: TRBJ2-2; d_gene: TRBD1; abundance: .; CDR3nt: TGTGCCAGCAGTTCCGGGACAGGGTTTACCGGGGAGCTGTTTTTT; CDR3aa: CASSSGTGFTGELFF
v_gene: TRBV5-1; j_gene: TRBJ2-1; d_gene: TRBD1; abundance: .; CDR3nt: TGCGCCAGCAGCCCAGGACAGGGGGGTTACAATGAGCAGTTCTTC; CDR3aa: CASSPGQGGYNEQFF
v_gene: TRBV2; j_gene: TRBJ1-5; d_gene: .; abundance: .; CDR3nt: TGTGCCAGCAGTGAGAACCAGGGGAGTCAGCCCCAGCATTTT; CDR3aa: CASSENQGSQPQHF
v_gene: TRBV7-6; j_gene: TRBJ2-3; d_gene: TRBD2; abundance: .; CDR3nt: TGTGCCAGCAGCTTATTCAGCGGGGGGCGGCTAGATACGCAGTATTTT; CDR3aa: CASSLFSGGRLDTQYF
v_gene: TRBV9; j_gene: TRBJ1-3; d_gene: .; abundance: .; CDR3nt: TGTGCCAGCAGCGTAGGAGGACTTGGAAACACCATATATTTT; CDR3aa: CASSVGGLGNTIYF
v_gene: TRBV11-3; j_gene: TRBJ2-3; d_gene: TRBD2; abundance: .; CDR3nt: TGTGCCAGCAGTTGGGGAGGGACGGGGAGCACAGATACGCAGTATTTT; CDR3aa: CASSWGGTGSTDTQYF
v_gene: TRBV12-5; j_gene: TRBJ1-6; d_gene: TRBD1; abundance: .; CDR3nt: TGTGCTAGTGGGGGGACAGTGACTGATTCACCCCTCCACTTT; CDR3aa: CASGGTVTDSPLHF
v_gene: TRBV12-3/TRBV12-4; j_gene: TRBJ1-1; d_gene: TRBD1; abundance: .; CDR3nt: TGTGCCAGCACCCCGACAGGGTTTGAAGCTTTCTTT; CDR3aa: CASTPTGFEAFF
v_gene: TRBV6-5; j_gene: TRBJ1-3; d_gene: TRBD1; abundance: .; CDR3nt: TGTGCCAGCGGACCCAGGGGGACAGACACCATATATTTT; CDR3aa: CASGPRGTDTIYF
v_gene: TRBV19; j_gene: TRBJ2-1; d_gene: TRBD2; abundance: .; CDR3nt: TGTGCCAGTAGCCTGATGGGGGGGACCTACAATGAGCAGTTCTTC; CDR3aa: CASSLMGGTYNEQFF
v_gene: TRBV27; j_gene: TRBJ1-3; d_gene: .; abundance: .; CDR3nt: TGTGCCAGCAGTCCAGGGGACGAAAACACCATATATTTT; CDR3aa: CASSPGDENTIYF
v_gene: TRBV7-8; j_gene: TRBJ2-7; d_gene: .; abundance: .; CDR3nt: TGTGCCAGCAGCTTAGTGCCAGGGGAACGGTACGAGCAGTACTTC; CDR3aa: CASSLVPGERYEQYF
v_gene: TRBV5-4; j_gene: TRBJ2-3; d_gene: TRBD2; abundance: few; CDR3nt: TGTGCCAGCAGCCCCCTAGCGGGGGGCGCCACAGATACGCAGTATTTT; CDR3aa: CASSPLAGGATDTQYF
v_gene: TRBV28; j_gene: TRBJ1-2; d_gene: TRBD1; abundance: .; CDR3nt: TGTGCCAGCAGTCTACCCCGACAGGGCGATAACTATGGCTACACCTTC; CDR3aa: CASSLPRQGDNYGYTF